What follows are 5 T cell receptor beta chains derived from one specimen sequenced in a study of monozygotic twins with cystic fibrosis. The repertoire was sequenced with immunoSEQ multiplex PCR; TCRdb's copy has only in-frame clones and lacks some. The sample includes 36,000 or so clones, around nine tenths of them seen just once. Sequenced input: blood. These receptors were collected from a boy younger than 10 with cystic fibrosis.

This chain links TRBV7-3 with TRBJ1-1, with D possibly being TRBD1 (6 bases). This CDR3 has 15 residues. V lost 5 bases, J lost 1 base, and 14 bases lay in between. Germline-derived CDR1 and CDR2 are SGHTA and FQGTGA. The CDR3 reads CASSLSGGWNTEAFF. CDR3 DNA: TGTGCCAGCAGCCTCTCGGGGGGCTGGAACACTGAAGCTTTCTTT.

V usage is TRBV15 and J usage is TRBJ2-2; 8 bases match TRBD1. This CDR3 contains 15 residues. V shed 3 bases, J shed 1 base, and the junction held 1 base outside the gene matches. The germline V gene has CDR1 LNHNV and CDR2 YYDKDF (reference sequence). Here the CDR3 reads CATSSTGGNTGELFF. The CDR3, as DNA: TGTGCCACCAGCAGTACAGGGGGGAACACCGGGGAGCTGTTTTTT.

V gene TRBV19 combines with J gene TRBJ1-1, with D possibly matching TRBD1 (5 bases). Germline CDR1 reads LNHDA; CDR2 reads SQIVND (reference sequence). The CDR3 runs to 14 residues. The germline V and J ends were trimmed by 5 bases and 1 base, with 11 bases remaining between them. The DNA of the CDR3 is TGTGCCAGTAGTGCGGGGCCGCAGAACACTGAAGCTTTCTTT. It translates to CASSAGPQNTEAFF.

The V gene is TRBV18, the J gene TRBJ1-5, with 7 bases matching TRBD1. Germline assignment: CDR1 KGHSH and CDR2 LQKENI. The CDR3 runs 13 residues. Trimming took 6 bases from V and 5 from J; bases not matched to a gene: 4. CDR3 sequence (DNA): TGTGCCAGCTCCACAGGGGACTATCAGCCCCAGCATTTT. Its translation: CASSTGDYQPQHF.

The chain joins TRBV18 to TRBJ1-4; tentatively, D is TRBD1 (6 bases). The CDR3 covers 16 residues. Trimming took off 6 bases at V and 4 bases at J, with 18 bases between the two ends. In germline, CDR1 is KGHSH, CDR2 LQKENI. In DNA, the CDR3 is TGTGCCAGCTCCCCTTTTGAGAGGGGGGATAATGAAAAACTGTTTTTT. It yields the protein CASSPFERGDNEKLFF.